The 15 T cell receptor beta chains given below trace back to one sample, sequenced in a study of monozygotic twins with inflammatory bowel disease. TCRdb re-called the 5' RACE reads; every CDR3 protein appears as one record, without DNA. This table holds just over 300,000 distinct CDR3 sequences. Specimen: blood. The receptors shown here come from a human donor with ulcerative colitis or Crohn's disease, or a healthy co-twin of an affected twin (not recorded which).

This chain joins TRBV7-2 and TRBJ2-7; TCRdb indicates TRBD1, and absent DNA this call remains unverified. CDR1 and CDR2 from the germline V gene are SGHTA and FQGNSA. This CDR3 has 14 residues. Here the CDR3 reads CASSLARQGYEQYF.

This chain joins TRBV7-2 and TRBJ1-2; the D gene TCRdb calls, TRBD1, cannot be checked with no DNA. The CDR3 is 13 amino acids. Germline CDR1 reads SGHTA; CDR2 reads FQGNSA. The CDR3 here is CASTEGAFYGYTF.

The chain employs TRBV12-3 or TRBV12-4 and TRBJ1-2; the TRBD1 assignment by TCRdb is unverifiable without DNA. CDR3 length: 13 residues. CDR3 amino acids: CASSRDSYYGYTF.

The V and J genes are TRBV7-2 and TRBJ2-3; TCRdb's D gene call, TRBD2, goes unchecked for lack of DNA. The CDR3 totals 16 residues. Germline CDR1 is SGHTA and CDR2 is FQGNSA. CDR3 sequence: CASSSGLAGESATQYF.

The chain carries TRBV6-5 and TRBJ2-2; the TCRdb D gene call, TRBD2, has no DNA to confirm it. Per germline, CDR1 MNHEY and CDR2 SVGAGI. The CDR3 runs 17 residues. CDR3 protein: CASRGTSGDANTGELFF.

The CDR3 loop reads CASRTSGRAWFF. This sequence joins TRBV2 and TRBJ2-1; TCRdb picks TRBD2, but there is no DNA to check that call. Germline loops: CDR1 SNHLY, CDR2 FYNNEI. This CDR3 spans 12 amino acids. The full variable domain, in which reference TRBV2 and TRBJ2-1 provide the parts outside the CDR3, is EPEVTQTPSHQVTQMGQEVILRCVPISNHLYFYWYRQILGQKVEFLVSFYNNEISEKSEIFDDQFSVERPDGSNFTLKIRSTKLEDSAMYFCASRTSGRAWFFGPGTRLTVL.

V gene TRBV4-3 combines with J gene TRBJ2-1; TCRdb's D gene call, TRBD2, goes unchecked for lack of DNA. The CDR3 runs to 16 residues. The germline CDR1 and CDR2 sequences are LGHNA and YSLEER. The CDR3 loop reads CASSGLPSVSYNEQFF.

The V call is TRBV6-5, the J call TRBJ1-2; there is no DNA to check the TCRdb D call of TRBD1. Germline V lookup: CDR1 MNHEY, CDR2 SVGAGI. The CDR3 runs 17 residues. CDR3 sequence reads: CASSYPRGVIENYGYTF.

This chain connects TRBV20-1 to TRBJ2-5; no DNA is available, so the TRBD1 call from TCRdb remains unchecked. The germline V gene encodes CDR1 DFQATT and CDR2 SNEGSKA (reference sequence). The CDR3 consists of 13 residues. The CDR3 here is CSARGSGVETQYF.

The chain couples TRBV24-1 to TRBJ2-3. CDR1 and CDR2 (germline): KGHDR, SFDVKD. The CDR3 is 15 amino acids. The CDR3 region is CATSDFGRGTDTQYF.

V is TRBV27 and J is TRBJ1-4. CDR3 size: 14 residues. The germline V gene encodes CDR1 MNHEY and CDR2 SMNVEV (reference sequence). The chain's CDR3 is CASSLSVSNEKLFF.

This chain uses TRBV2 with TRBJ1-1; lacking DNA, the TRBD1 call made by TCRdb goes unchecked. Germline V gene sequence: CDR1 SNHLY, CDR2 FYNNEI. The CDR3 has 16 amino acids. The CDR3 protein is CASRNGHTLMNTEAFF.

The genes are TRBV20-1 and TRBJ2-5; lacking DNA, the TRBD1 call made by TCRdb goes unchecked. Germline V gives CDR1 DFQATT, CDR2 SNEGSKA (reference sequence). The CDR3 is 16 residues long. CDR3 sequence reads: CSANKYTGLKQETQYF.

The chain employs TRBV5-1 and TRBJ1-2. Germline values: CDR1 SGHRS, CDR2 YFSETQ. This CDR3 is built from 16 residues. Here the CDR3 reads CASSLAKVTGNYGYTF. The full variable domain, in which reference TRBV5-1 and TRBJ1-2 provide the parts outside the CDR3, is KAGVTQTPRYLIKTRGQQVTLSCSPISGHRSVSWYQQTPGQGLQFLFEYFSETQRNKGNFPGRFSGRQFSNSRSEMNVSTLELGDSALYLCASSLAKVTGNYGYTFGSGTRLTVV.

This chain joins TRBV9 and TRBJ2-2; the D call from TCRdb, TRBD1, cannot be confirmed without DNA. Germline V lookup: CDR1 SGDLS, CDR2 YYNGEE. This CDR3 is 16 amino acids long. The CDR3 is CASSPDSAVFTGELFF.